The 21 T cell receptor beta chains below were found in one sample sequenced in a study of blood T cell repertoires in COVID-19. The data were produced by immunoSEQ multiplex PCR, yet TCRdb's version contains in-frame clones alone and is incomplete. Of around 150,000 clones in the sample, around nine tenths are singletons; the top ten hold 8% to 11%. Material: peripheral blood. These receptors all come from a man aged 55 to 70 with active or convalescent COVID-19.

V gene TRBV6-4 combines with J gene TRBJ1-5, with a weak D call TRBD1 (6 bases). V dropped 6 bases and J dropped 6 bases, with 15 bases sitting between them. The CDR3 loop spans 14 amino acids. In germline, CDR1 is MRHNA, CDR2 SNTAGT. In nucleotides, the CDR3 is TGTGCCAGCAGCGCCTCCCAGGGGATTCAGCCCCAGCATTTT. This translates into CASSASQGIQPQHF.

The V and J genes are TRBV28 and TRBJ1-2; a weak D match, TRBD1 (6 bases). Trimming cost V 2 bases and J 2 bases, with 6 bases left between them. Germline V gives CDR1 MDHEN, CDR2 SYDVKM. The CDR3 runs to 13 residues. The CDR3 DNA is TGTGCCAGCAGTTTAGGACAGAACTATGGCTACACCTTC. Protein product: CASSLGQNYGYTF.

The rearrangement joins TRBV24-1 to TRBJ2-3; possibly TRBD2 for D (6 bases). The CDR3 runs 14 residues. Between the trimmed V and J ends, which lost 2 bases and 7 bases, there was a span of 12 bases. Germline-derived CDR1 and CDR2 are KGHDR and SFDVKD. CDR3 DNA: TGTGCCACCAGTGATTGGGCGGGCGGGAATACGCAGTATTTT. Its protein product is CATSDWAGGNTQYF.

This CDR3 is CAWSVRAGDEKLFF. Here the CDR3 DNA reads TGTGCCTGGAGTGTACGGGCAGGGGACGAAAAACTGTTTTTT. The chain recombines TRBV30 with TRBJ1-4, with a tentative D call TRBD1 (6 bases). From germline, CDR1 is GTSNPN and CDR2 SVGIG (reference sequence). The CDR3 sequence is 14 residues long. V lost 0 bases, J lost 8 bases, and 13 bases lay in between.

V and J are TRBV7-2 and TRBJ1-5; TRBD1 aligns across 7 bases. The CDR3 has 15 residues. The ends lost 5 bases at V and 6 bases at J; junction bases unmatched: 10. The germline CDR1 and CDR2 sequences are SGHTA and FQGNSA. CDR3 bases: TGTGCCAGCAGCCCAGGAGACAGGGTTGGTCAGCCCCAGCATTTT. Translation: CASSPGDRVGQPQHF.

V is TRBV6-4 and J is TRBJ2-5; D uncertain. V lost 5 bases and J lost 2, with 9 bases in between. This CDR3 is 13 amino acids long. The germline V gene has CDR1 MRHNA and CDR2 SNTAGT. The CDR3 here is CASSNEQQETQYF. CDR3 bases: TGTGCCAGCAGTAATGAACAGCAAGAGACCCAGTACTTC.

The chain links TRBV3-1 (or the pseudogene TRBV3-2) to TRBJ1-1; D is ambiguous. In germline, CDR1 is LGHDT, CDR2 YNNKEL (reference sequence). This CDR3 is built from 14 residues. The germline V and J ends were trimmed by 3 bases and 0 bases, with 8 bases remaining between them. The CDR3 reads CASSQAHLNTEAFF. In DNA form, the CDR3 reads TGTGCCAGCAGCCAGGCTCACCTGAACACTGAAGCTTTCTTT.

This chain links TRBV19 with TRBJ2-2, with TRBD2 matching 7 bases. Germline trimming cut 1 base from V and 7 bases from J; bases unmatched to any gene: 3. The CDR3 is 14 residues long. The germline V gene has CDR1 LNHDA and CDR2 SQIVND (reference sequence). The CDR3: CASSIGEGIGELFF. The CDR3 coding sequence is TGTGCCAGTAGTATAGGGGAGGGAATCGGGGAGCTGTTTTTT.

This chain connects TRBV7-9 to TRBJ1-4; 9 nucleotides align to TRBD1. Germline loops: CDR1 SEHNR, CDR2 FQNEAQ (reference sequence). The CDR3 has 14 residues. With 4 bases clipped from V and 8 bases from J, the junction kept 5 bases outside the gene matches. The chain's CDR3 is CASSSDRGGEKLFF. DNA of the CDR3: TGTGCCAGCAGCTCGGACAGGGGAGGAGAAAAACTGTTTTTT.

The chain employs TRBV12-3 or TRBV12-4 and TRBJ2-7; 7 nucleotides line up with TRBD1. The CDR3 runs 13 residues. The V gene end was trimmed by 6 bases and the J gene end by 4 bases; junction bases not matched to a gene: 6. Here the CDR3 DNA reads TGTGCCAGCAGCCGAGACAGGGAATACGAGCAGTACTTC. Translated: CASSRDREYEQYF.

This clone came up once. This sequence joins TRBV19 and TRBJ1-5, with D possibly matching TRBD1 (5 bases). Deletions cut 6 bases from V and 1 base from J, with 13 bases between. The CDR3 consists of 15 residues. Germline V gene data show CDR1 as LNHDA and CDR2 as SQIVND (reference sequence). In nucleotides, the CDR3 is TGTGCCAGTAGGGAGGGGAGTGGAAGCAATCAGCCCCAGCATTTT. This sequence encodes CASREGSGSNQPQHF.

The chain employs TRBV18 and TRBJ2-6, with TRBD1 identical over 8 bases. The germline CDR1 and CDR2 sequences are KGHSH and LQKENI. J gave up 0 bases and V 1 base, and 2 bases lay outside the gene matches. The CDR3 runs 17 residues. CDR3 amino acids: CASSPRDRSSGANVLTF. In nucleotides, the CDR3 is TGTGCCAGCTCACCACGGGACAGGAGCTCTGGGGCCAACGTCCTGACTTTC.

The chain employs TRBV7-9 and TRBJ2-3, with TRBD2 matching 15 bases. In germline, CDR1 is SEHNR, CDR2 FQNEAQ (reference sequence). The ends lost 5 bases at V and 5 bases at J; junction bases unmatched: 8. The CDR3 has 17 residues. In DNA form, the CDR3 reads TGTGCCAGCAGCCCCTGGACTAGCGGGAGGGGGGGAGATACGCAGTATTTT. Its translation: CASSPWTSGRGGDTQYF.

This clone was recorded a few times. This chain uses TRBV9 with TRBJ1-3; a possible D gene is TRBD1 (5 bases). The germline CDR1 and CDR2 sequences are SGDLS and YYNGEE. V lost 4 bases and J 0 bases, leaving 11 bases between the germline ends. This CDR3 comprises 15 residues. The CDR3 sequence is CASSNQGTSGNTIYF. CDR3 in DNA: TGTGCCAGCAGCAACCAGGGAACCTCTGGAAACACCATATATTTT.

The chain links TRBV28 to TRBJ1-5, with 7 bases lining up with TRBD1. The germline gives CDR1 MDHEN, CDR2 SYDVKM. V shed 4 bases and J 11 bases; nucleotides not matched to a gene: 8. The CDR3 sequence is 13 residues long. The CDR3 loop reads CASSSGTAWAQHF. In DNA, the CDR3 is TGTGCCAGCAGTTCCGGGACAGCTTGGGCCCAGCATTTT.

The gene calls are TRBV28 and TRBJ2-1; TRBD1 matches 8 bases. The junction had 0 bases not matched to a gene; V was cut back by 6 bases and J by 2 bases. CDR1 is MDHEN and CDR2 is SYDVKM in the germline V gene. The CDR3 is 13 amino acids. The CDR3 spells CASRGQAYNEQFF. The CDR3 nucleotides read TGTGCCAGCAGGGGACAGGCCTACAATGAGCAGTTCTTC.

The gene calls are TRBV6-5 and TRBJ1-1, with D possibly being TRBD1 (5 bases). The CDR3 is made up of 14 amino acids. Trimming cost V 7 bases and J 5 bases, with 17 bases left between them. From germline, CDR1 is MNHEY and CDR2 SVGAGI. CDR3 in DNA: TGTGCCAGCACACAGACGGGGGGGAGGACTGAAGCTTTCTTT. This encodes CASTQTGGRTEAFF.

The gene calls are TRBV19 and TRBJ2-6; D is unresolved. Trimming removed 3 bases from V and 0 bases from J, with 9 bases in between. The CDR3 is made up of 16 amino acids. Germline lookup yields CDR1 LNHDA and CDR2 SQIVND (reference sequence). The DNA for the CDR3 is TGTGCCAGTAGTATGGTGACAAGCTCTGGGGCCAACGTCCTGACTTTC. Translation: CASSMVTSSGANVLTF.

V and J are TRBV28 and TRBJ1-3, with 10 nucleotides matching TRBD1. The CDR3 is made up of 15 amino acids. Germline trimming cut 6 bases from V and 3 bases from J; bases unmatched to any gene: 5. Per germline, CDR1 MDHEN and CDR2 SYDVKM. The CDR3: CASRDRDRGGNTIYF. The CDR3 region has the DNA TGTGCCAGCAGGGACCGGGACAGGGGTGGAAACACCATATATTTT.

The J gene is TRBJ1-4, the V gene TRBV15, with a possible D match to TRBD1 (5 bases). CDR3 length: 16 amino acids. V lost 0 bases and J lost 7, with 15 bases in between. CDR1 and CDR2 from the germline V gene are LNHNV and YYDKDF (reference sequence). The CDR3 reads CATSREQRGMGEKLFF. In nucleotides, the CDR3 is TGTGCCACCAGCAGAGAGCAAAGGGGTATGGGTGAAAAACTGTTTTTT.

The V gene is TRBV27, the J gene TRBJ1-4; unclear D gene. CDR1 MNHEY and CDR2 SMNVEV come from the germline V gene (reference sequence). Trimming pared 4 bases from V and 6 bases from J, leaving 15 bases between. The CDR3 has 15 amino acids. The DNA for the CDR3 is TGTGCCAGCAGTTGGAGGTTCTACATCGATGAAAAACTGTTTTTT. The encoded protein is CASSWRFYIDEKLFF.